The following is a TCR beta chain sequence with its context. The antigen is not known. Primers included in the PCR were 60 Vbeta and 13 Jbeta primers. The data were produced by immunoSEQ multiplex PCR, yet TCRdb's version contains in-frame clones alone and is incomplete. The sample's table shows over 65,000 clones. This sample was taken from a study of cytomegalovirus exposure and HLA in healthy donors. Study results and limitations: The study dropped some indistinguishable V segments, TRBV6-2 and TRBV6-3 among them.

This CDR3 comprises 15 residues. CDR1 SGHTA and CDR2 FQGTGA come from the germline V gene. V shed 2 bases and J shed 4 bases, with 15 bases lying between them. The specimen was PBMCs. This chain joins TRBV7-3 and TRBJ2-7; D may be TRBD2 (6 bases). This clonotype originated in a man aged 25 to 45 in good health and CMV-seronegative. The CDR3 sequence: CASSLVGGGFYEQYF. CDR3 coding DNA: TGTGCCAGCAGCTTAGTTGGTGGAGGGTTTTACGAGCAGTACTTC.